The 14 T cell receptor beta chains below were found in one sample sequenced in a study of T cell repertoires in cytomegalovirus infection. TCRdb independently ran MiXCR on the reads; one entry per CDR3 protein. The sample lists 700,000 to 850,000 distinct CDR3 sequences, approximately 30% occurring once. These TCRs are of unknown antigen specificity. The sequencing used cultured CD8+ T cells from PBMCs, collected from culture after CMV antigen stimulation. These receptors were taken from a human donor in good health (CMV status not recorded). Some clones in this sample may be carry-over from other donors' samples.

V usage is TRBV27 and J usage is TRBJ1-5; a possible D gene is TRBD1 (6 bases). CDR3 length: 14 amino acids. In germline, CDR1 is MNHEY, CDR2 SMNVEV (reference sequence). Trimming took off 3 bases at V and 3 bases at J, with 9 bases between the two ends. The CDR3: CASSFTGHNQPQHF. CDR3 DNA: TGTGCCAGCAGTTTTACAGGGCACAATCAGCCCCAGCATTTT.

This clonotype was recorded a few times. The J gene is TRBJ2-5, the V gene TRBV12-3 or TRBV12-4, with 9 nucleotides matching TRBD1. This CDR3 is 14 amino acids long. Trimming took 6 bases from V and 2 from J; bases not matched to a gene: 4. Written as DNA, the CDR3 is TGTGCCAGCAGGCACAGGGGGCTGCAAGAGACCCAGTACTTC. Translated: CASRHRGLQETQYF.

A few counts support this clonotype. The CDR3 DNA reads as TGTGCCAGCAGTTACGGACTAGGACTTTACAATGAGCAGTTCTTC. As protein: CASSYGLGLYNEQFF. The V and J genes are TRBV6-5 and TRBJ2-1; TRBD2 matches at 7 bases. The V gene end was trimmed by 2 bases and the J gene end by 4 bases; junction bases not matched to a gene: 5. Germline lookup yields CDR1 MNHEY and CDR2 SVGAGI. This CDR3 has 15 amino acids.

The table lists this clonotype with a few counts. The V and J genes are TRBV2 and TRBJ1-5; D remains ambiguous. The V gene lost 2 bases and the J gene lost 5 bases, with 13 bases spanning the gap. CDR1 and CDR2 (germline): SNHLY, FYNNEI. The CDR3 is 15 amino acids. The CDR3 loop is CASSENTSPDQPQHF. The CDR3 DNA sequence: TGTGCCAGCAGTGAAAATACATCTCCGGATCAGCCCCAGCATTTT.

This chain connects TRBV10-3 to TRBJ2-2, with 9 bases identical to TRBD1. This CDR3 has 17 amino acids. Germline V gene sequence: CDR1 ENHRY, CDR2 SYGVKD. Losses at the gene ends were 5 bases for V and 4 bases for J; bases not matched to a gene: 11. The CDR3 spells CAISPREQGAGTGELFF. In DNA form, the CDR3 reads TGTGCCATCAGTCCTCGCGAACAGGGGGCTGGCACCGGGGAGCTGTTTTTT.

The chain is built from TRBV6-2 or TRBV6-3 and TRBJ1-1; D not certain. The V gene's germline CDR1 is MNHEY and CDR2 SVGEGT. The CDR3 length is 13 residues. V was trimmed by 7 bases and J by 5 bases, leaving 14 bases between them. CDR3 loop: CASTNGRRTEAFF. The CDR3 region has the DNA TGTGCCAGCACCAATGGACGGCGGACTGAAGCTTTCTTT.

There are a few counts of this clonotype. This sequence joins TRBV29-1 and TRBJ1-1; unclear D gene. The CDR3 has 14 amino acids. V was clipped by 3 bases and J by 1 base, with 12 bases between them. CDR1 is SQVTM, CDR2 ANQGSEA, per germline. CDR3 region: CSVDLGRANTEAFF. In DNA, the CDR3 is TGCAGCGTTGACTTAGGGAGGGCGAACACTGAAGCTTTCTTT.

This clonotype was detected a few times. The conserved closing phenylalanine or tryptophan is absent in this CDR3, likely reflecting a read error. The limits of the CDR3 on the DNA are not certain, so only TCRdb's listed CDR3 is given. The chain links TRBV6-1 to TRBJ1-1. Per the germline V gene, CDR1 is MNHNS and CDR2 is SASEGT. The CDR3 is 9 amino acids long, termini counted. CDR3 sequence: CASSEAGLL.

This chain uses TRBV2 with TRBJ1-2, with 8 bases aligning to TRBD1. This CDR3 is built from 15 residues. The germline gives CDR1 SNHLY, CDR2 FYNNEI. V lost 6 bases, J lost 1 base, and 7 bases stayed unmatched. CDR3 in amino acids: CASRLTGVNNYGYTF. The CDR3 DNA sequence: TGTGCCAGCAGACTGACAGGGGTGAATAACTATGGCTACACCTTC.

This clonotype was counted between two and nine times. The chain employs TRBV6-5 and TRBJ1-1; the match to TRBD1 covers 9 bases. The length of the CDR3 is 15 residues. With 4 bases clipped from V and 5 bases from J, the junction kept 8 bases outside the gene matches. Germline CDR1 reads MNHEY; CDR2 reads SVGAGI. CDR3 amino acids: CASSSAQGARTEAFF. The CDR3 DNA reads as TGTGCCAGCAGTTCCGCACAGGGGGCAAGAACTGAAGCTTTCTTT.

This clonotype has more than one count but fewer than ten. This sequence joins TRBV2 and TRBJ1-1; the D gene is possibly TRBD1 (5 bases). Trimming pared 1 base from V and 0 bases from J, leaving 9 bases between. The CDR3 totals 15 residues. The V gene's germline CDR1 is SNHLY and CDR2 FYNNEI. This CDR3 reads CASSEETALNTEAFF. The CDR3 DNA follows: TGTGCCAGCAGTGAAGAGACAGCTTTGAACACTGAAGCTTTCTTT.

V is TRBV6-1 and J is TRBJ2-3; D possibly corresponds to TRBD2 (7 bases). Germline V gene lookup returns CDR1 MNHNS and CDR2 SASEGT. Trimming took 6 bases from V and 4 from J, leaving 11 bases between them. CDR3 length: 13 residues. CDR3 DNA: TGTGCCAGCAGGGGGGGGCTTTCAGATACGCAGTATTTT. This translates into CASRGGLSDTQYF.

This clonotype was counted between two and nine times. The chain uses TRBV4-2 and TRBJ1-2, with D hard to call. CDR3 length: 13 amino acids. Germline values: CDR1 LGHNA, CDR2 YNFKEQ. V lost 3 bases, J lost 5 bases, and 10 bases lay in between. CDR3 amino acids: CASSQADNYGYTF. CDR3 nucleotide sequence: TGTGCCAGCAGCCAGGCTGACAATTATGGCTACACCTTC.

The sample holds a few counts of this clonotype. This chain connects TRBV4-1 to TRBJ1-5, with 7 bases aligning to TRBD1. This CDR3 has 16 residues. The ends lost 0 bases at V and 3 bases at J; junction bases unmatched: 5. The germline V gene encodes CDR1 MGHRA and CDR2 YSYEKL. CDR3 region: CASSQEVGTVNQPQHF. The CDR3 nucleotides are TGCGCCAGCAGCCAAGAAGTGGGGACAGTCAATCAGCCCCAGCATTTT.